The 12 T cell receptor beta chains below all came from one sample that was sequenced in a study of blood T cell repertoires in COVID-19. TCRdb's table, derived via immunoSEQ multiplex PCR, lists solely in-frame clones and lacks some. The sample shows over 200,000 clones, just under 90% of them seen only once. Input material: peripheral blood. The receptors shown here come from a man aged 25-45 years with COVID-19, enrolled during active disease.

The chain carries TRBV19 and TRBJ2-7, with a possible D match to TRBD1 (6 bases). In germline, CDR1 is LNHDA, CDR2 SQIVND (reference sequence). The V gene lost 6 bases and the J gene lost 5 bases, with 14 bases spanning the gap. The CDR3 consists of 13 residues. The CDR3 loop reads CASRLQGANEQYF. The CDR3 nucleotides read TGTGCCAGTAGGCTACAGGGAGCCAACGAGCAGTACTTC.

The J gene is TRBJ1-1, the V gene TRBV4-3, with a tentative D call TRBD1 (5 bases). Germline V gene sequence: CDR1 LGHNA, CDR2 YSLEER. This CDR3 spans 12 amino acids. V lost 2 bases and J 7 bases, leaving 8 bases between the germline ends. The CDR3 DNA reads as TGCGCCAGCAGCCAATGGGGCTTTGAAGCTTTCTTT. Translating gives CASSQWGFEAFF.

This clone appeared a few times. The genes are TRBV5-4 and TRBJ1-4; weak D call: TRBD1 (5 bases). Deletions cut 1 base from V and 7 bases from J, with 11 bases between. Per germline, CDR1 SGHNT and CDR2 YYREEE (reference sequence). The CDR3 is 14 residues long. The CDR3 DNA is TGTGCCAGCAGCTTGCAGGGATCAGTTGAAAAACTGTTTTTT. The encoded protein is CASSLQGSVEKLFF.

This chain joins TRBV7-8 and TRBJ2-7; possibly TRBD2 for D (5 bases). V was clipped by 2 bases and J by 6 bases, with 14 bases between them. The germline gives CDR1 SGHVS, CDR2 FQNEAQ. The CDR3 consists of 14 residues. CDR3 amino acids: CASSLSRIAGEQYF. The CDR3 DNA reads TGTGCCAGCAGCTTAAGTAGGATCGCGGGCGAGCAGTACTTC.

This sequence joins TRBV5-1 and TRBJ2-7; unclear D gene. CDR3 size: 13 residues. Per germline, CDR1 SGHRS and CDR2 YFSETQ. Trimming pared 0 bases from V and 2 bases from J, leaving 6 bases between. CDR3 in amino acids: CASSLDGAYEQYF. Written as DNA, the CDR3 is TGCGCCAGCAGCTTGGACGGAGCCTACGAGCAGTACTTC.

The chain is built from TRBV5-1 and TRBJ2-3, with 9 bases lining up with TRBD1. Trimming at V came to 3 bases and at J to 3 bases, leaving 5 bases not matched to a gene. Germline CDR1 reads SGHRS; CDR2 reads YFSETQ. The CDR3 loop spans 15 amino acids. The CDR3 nucleotides are TGCGCCAGCAGCTCTCGGACAGGGGAAACAGATACGCAGTATTTT. This codes for CASSSRTGETDTQYF.

This clone was found once. The chain carries TRBV9 and TRBJ2-2; no reliable D call. Germline-derived CDR1 and CDR2 are SGDLS and YYNGEE. With 3 bases removed from V and 4 bases from J, the gap between germline ends came to 7 bases. The CDR3 contains 13 residues. CDR3 loop: CASSAPRTGELFF. The CDR3 coding sequence is TGTGCCAGCAGCGCCCCTCGCACCGGGGAGCTGTTTTTT.

A single count supports this clone. The gene calls are TRBV30 and TRBJ2-1; no firm D call. CDR3 length: 15 amino acids. With 1 base removed from V and 2 bases from J, the gap between germline ends came to 12 bases. Per germline, CDR1 GTSNPN and CDR2 SVGIG (reference sequence). Here the CDR3 DNA reads TGTGCCTGGAGTGACGATACAGAAGCCTACAATGAGCAGTTCTTC. Protein sequence: CAWSDDTEAYNEQFF.

CDR3 amino acids: CATPRRGAPNEQFF. The CDR3 nucleotides are TGTGCCACCCCCAGGCGGGGGGCTCCCAATGAGCAGTTCTTC. The V call is TRBV6-5, the J call TRBJ2-1; 8 positions match TRBD2. V shed 10 bases and J 6 bases; nucleotides not matched to a gene: 11. Per germline, CDR1 MNHEY and CDR2 SVGAGI. The CDR3 is 14 residues long.

This clone was recorded a few times. The chain employs TRBV4-1 and TRBJ2-1; 9 bases match TRBD1. CDR3 length: 19 amino acids. Germline V CDR1 and CDR2: MGHRA, YSYEKL. The V segment lost 3 bases and the J segment 0 bases; nucleotides outside the gene matches: 12. CDR3 amino acids: CASSQAVTGGWGSYNEQFF. DNA for the CDR3: TGCGCCAGCAGCCAGGCCGTTACAGGGGGCTGGGGCTCCTACAATGAGCAGTTCTTC.

This clone has more than one count but fewer than ten. The chain has TRBV27 and TRBJ1-4, with D unclear. V lost 3 bases, J lost 8 bases, and 13 bases lay in between. Germline V gene data show CDR1 as MNHEY and CDR2 as SMNVEV (reference sequence). The CDR3 has 14 amino acids. CDR3 in DNA: TGTGCCAGCAGTTTGGGCCCTCCGGGGGAAAAACTGTTTTTT. Protein product: CASSLGPPGEKLFF.

This chain joins TRBV19 and TRBJ2-7; D is possibly TRBD2 (6 bases). CDR1 is LNHDA, CDR2 SQIVND, per germline (reference sequence). CDR3 length: 11 amino acids. The germline V and J ends were trimmed by 7 bases and 6 bases, with 10 bases remaining between them. CDR3 sequence (DNA): TGTGCCAGTAATTTCGGGGGCGAGCAGTACTTC. Translating gives CASNFGGEQYF.